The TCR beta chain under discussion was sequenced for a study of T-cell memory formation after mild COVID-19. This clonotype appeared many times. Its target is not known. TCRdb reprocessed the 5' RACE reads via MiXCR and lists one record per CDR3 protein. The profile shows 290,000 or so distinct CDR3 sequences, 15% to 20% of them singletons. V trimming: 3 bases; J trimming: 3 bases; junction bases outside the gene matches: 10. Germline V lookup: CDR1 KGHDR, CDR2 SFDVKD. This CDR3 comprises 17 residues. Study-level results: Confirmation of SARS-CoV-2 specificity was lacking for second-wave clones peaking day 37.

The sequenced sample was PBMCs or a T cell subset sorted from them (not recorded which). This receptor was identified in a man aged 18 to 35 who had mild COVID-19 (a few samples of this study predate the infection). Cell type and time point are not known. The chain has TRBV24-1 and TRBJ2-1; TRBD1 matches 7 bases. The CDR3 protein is CATSDARDSHGYNEQFF. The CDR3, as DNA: TGTGCCACCAGTGATGCACGGGACAGTCACGGCTACAATGAGCAGTTCTTC.